This T cell receptor beta chain was captured in a study of T-cell memory formation after mild COVID-19. At the level of the study: Each donor largely had its own TCR clusters. Study-wide results and limits: While clones contracting from day 15 to 85 were balanced between CD4 and CD8, later expanders leaned CD4+. Memory cells collected pre-infection included some clones that later responded, suggesting cross-reactive memory joined.

Trimming removed 5 bases at V and 10 bases at J, with 15 bases between. Germline lookup yields CDR1 SGHTA and CDR2 FQGNSA. The CDR3 has 13 amino acids. About this clonotype: Its antigen is currently unknown.

The authors produced TCR alpha and TCR beta cDNA libraries with sample barcodes and UMIs by 5'RACE using constant-segment primers. A single record per CDR3 protein comes from TCRdb applying MiXCR to the 5' RACE reads. The table includes almost 250,000 distinct CDR3 sequences, just over 15% detected once. The sample consisted of PBMCs or a T cell subset sorted from them (not recorded which). The receptor was derived from an adult woman who had mild COVID-19 (a few samples of this study predate the infection). Cell type and time point are not known. The chain links TRBV7-2 to TRBJ2-1; perhaps TRBD2 as D (6 bases). For the CDR3, the DNA is TGTGCCAGCAGCGAACCCCTGGCGGGAGAGCAGTTCTTC. As protein: CASSEPLAGEQFF.